This T cell receptor (beta chain) derives from a study of T cell repertoires in cytomegalovirus infection. Looking at the study overall: Public TCR beta signatures provided an indication of both CMV infection and a matching HLA type.

TCRdb called the reads again in MiXCR, with one record for every CDR3 protein. Of 680,000 or so distinct CDR3 sequences listed, 35% to 45% are singletons. As regards this clonotype: Its specificity is not known.

The study's findings and limits: HLA-C-restricted TCR beta clonotypes specific for CMV led the ex vivo response. Individuals carrying CMV plus the relevant HLA were identified by cumulative frequency of public TCR beta families.

This CDR3 has 15 amino acids. The ends were cut back, 1 base at V and 4 bases at J, with 13 bases in the middle. CDR1 SGHDN and CDR2 FVKESK come from the germline V gene. This sequence joins TRBV14 and TRBJ2-5, with D unresolved. The sequence derives from a human donor in good health (CMV status not recorded). Some clones in this sample may be carry-over from other donors' samples. Material: PBMCs. The CDR3 nucleotides are TGTGCCAGCAGCCAAGCGGTTAGGGCGGCAGAGACCCAGTACTTC. Translation: CASSQAVRAAETQYF.